The 13 T cell receptor beta chains below all came from one sample that was sequenced in a study of cytomegalovirus exposure and HLA in healthy donors. The PCR made use of 60 Vbeta and 13 Jbeta primers. The repertoire was sequenced with immunoSEQ multiplex PCR; TCRdb's copy has only in-frame clones and lacks some. The table lists 150,000 to 200,000 clones, around 83% of them singletons. The source material was PBMCs. The source of these receptors is a man aged 50 to 60 in good health and CMV-seropositive.

The chain employs TRBV7-9 and TRBJ2-1; D unclear. CDR3 length: 12 residues. Germline V gene data show CDR1 as SEHNR and CDR2 as FQNEAQ (reference sequence). V was shortened by 5 bases and J by 2 bases, with 4 bases between the two germline ends. The CDR3 is CASSPAYNEQFF. The DNA for the CDR3 is TGTGCCAGCAGCCCCGCCTACAATGAGCAGTTCTTC.

The chain uses TRBV7-8 and TRBJ1-5, with a weak D call TRBD1 (6 bases). The CDR3 is made up of 15 amino acids. Between the trimmed V and J ends, which lost 0 bases and 6 bases, there was a span of 12 bases. From germline, CDR1 is SGHVS and CDR2 FQNEAQ. The CDR3, as DNA: TGTGCCAGCAGCTTAGCCCCAGGGGTTGGTCAGCCCCAGCATTTT. Translating it yields CASSLAPGVGQPQHF.

The chain couples TRBV4-1 to TRBJ2-3; TRBD1 is a possible D gene (6 bases). The germline V gene encodes CDR1 MGHRA and CDR2 YSYEKL. Trimming took 0 bases from V and 1 from J, leaving 11 bases between them. The CDR3 consists of 16 residues. CDR3 in amino acids: CASSQDQGGGTDTQYF. The CDR3 DNA reads TGCGCCAGCAGCCAAGATCAAGGGGGTGGCACAGATACGCAGTATTTT.

This sequence joins TRBV11-3 and TRBJ2-1; 9 bases are a match to TRBD1. Germline V lookup: CDR1 SGHNT, CDR2 YENEEA. V shed 7 bases and J 1 base; nucleotides not matched to a gene: 5. The CDR3 covers 15 residues. CDR3 nucleotides: TGTGCCAGCATGGGGGGACAGGGATCCTACAATGAGCAGTTCTTC. This translates into CASMGGQGSYNEQFF.

The rearrangement links TRBV27 to TRBJ2-1; D gene uncertain. V shed 6 bases and J shed 4 bases, with 7 bases lying between them. Germline CDR1 reads MNHEY; CDR2 reads SMNVEV (reference sequence). CDR3 length: 12 residues. The CDR3, as DNA: TGTGCCAGCAGAGGCGGATACAATGAGCAGTTCTTC. Translation gives CASRGGYNEQFF.

The chain joins TRBV6-1 to TRBJ2-2, with 7 positions matching TRBD1. After removal of 6 bases from V and 4 bases from J, the junction contained 8 bases not matched to a gene. The CDR3 spans 15 residues. CDR1 and CDR2 from the germline V gene are MNHNS and SASEGT. DNA for the CDR3: TGTGCCAGCAGCCTCAGTAGGGGGCCCACCGGGGAGCTGTTTTTT. Amino acid sequence: CASSLSRGPTGELFF.

The chain couples TRBV9 to TRBJ2-3; 10 nucleotides match TRBD2. The CDR3 has 18 amino acids. Germline CDR1 reads SGDLS; CDR2 reads YYNGEE. J gave up 0 bases and V 0 bases, and 7 bases lay outside the gene matches. In DNA form, the CDR3 reads TGTGCCAGCAGCGTAGCCCCGCCGGGACTAGCGAGCACAGATACGCAGTATTTT. Translation gives CASSVAPPGLASTDTQYF.

The rearrangement uses TRBV27 and TRBJ2-5; 8 nucleotides line up with TRBD1. Germline CDR1 MNHEY, CDR2 SMNVEV (reference sequence). Trimming took 8 bases from V and 3 from J; bases not matched to a gene: 17. This CDR3 is built from 17 residues. In nucleotides, the CDR3 is TGTGCCAGCGCAGGGGGCCTTGGACCGGGCGGGAAAGAGACCCAGTACTTC. This gives the protein CASAGGLGPGGKETQYF.

The chain uses TRBV5-1 and TRBJ2-3, with TRBD1 matching 7 bases. The CDR3 loop spans 14 amino acids. With 7 bases clipped from V and 0 bases from J, the junction kept 5 bases outside the gene matches. Germline lookup yields CDR1 SGHRS and CDR2 YFSETQ. CDR3 DNA: TGCGCCAGCGACAGGGATGGGAGCACAGATACGCAGTATTTT. Encoded protein: CASDRDGSTDTQYF.

The CDR3 region has the DNA TGTGCCAGTAGCACAACGCCTACAGGGGGCCTTGGCTACACCTTC. Translated, it gives CASSTTPTGGLGYTF. V usage is TRBV19 and J usage is TRBJ1-2; 9 positions agree with TRBD1. There are 15 residues in the CDR3. V lost 6 bases to trimming and J lost 7 bases; unmatched junction nucleotides: 12. Germline CDR1 LNHDA, CDR2 SQIVND (reference sequence).

This chain connects TRBV2 to TRBJ2-3; TRBD2 matches 12 bases. Germline CDR1 and CDR2: SNHLY and FYNNEI. Unmatched junction bases numbered 6, after V lost 3 bases and J lost 8 bases. The length of the CDR3 is 15 residues. The CDR3 loop is CASSDLLAGGPTQYF. CDR3 nucleotides: TGTGCCAGCAGTGATCTGCTAGCGGGAGGGCCTACGCAGTATTTT.

This chain joins TRBV14 and TRBJ2-3; TRBD2 might be the D (6 bases). The CDR3 has 14 amino acids. The germline CDR1 and CDR2 sequences are SGHDN and FVKESK. V was shortened by 0 bases and J by 7 bases, with 11 bases between the two germline ends. DNA of the CDR3: TGTGCCAGCAGCCAAGATGGCCTAGCGAATACGCAGTATTTT. Amino acids: CASSQDGLANTQYF.

This sequence joins TRBV29-1 and TRBJ1-1; 7 bases match TRBD1. Germline CDR1 SQVTM, CDR2 ANQGSEA. The V and J ends lost 7 bases and 0 bases, in that order; junction bases with no gene match: 2. The CDR3 runs to 12 residues. The CDR3 sequence: CSGGQVNTEAFF. The CDR3 DNA sequence: TGCAGCGGCGGACAGGTGAACACTGAAGCTTTCTTT. Variable domain in full (rest from reference TRBV29-1 and TRBJ1-1): SAVISQKPSRDICQRGTSLTIQCQVDSQVTMMFWYRQQPGQSLTLIATANQGSEATYESGFVIDKFPISRPNLTFSTLTVSNMSPEDSSIYLCSGGQVNTEAFFGQGTRLTVV.